Each of the 31 T cell receptor beta chains below was sequenced from the same sample in a study of T cell responses to AZD1222 COVID-19 vaccine. The protocol was immunoSEQ multiplex PCR, while the TCRdb copy is restricted to in-frame clones and leaves out a portion. Of about 110,000 clones detected, more than 70% appear once; the ten largest clones hold roughly 3%. The specimen was peripheral blood, collected on day 0 of MenACWY control vaccination. These receptors all come from an adult in good health.

This clone has a single count. This chain connects TRBV7-8 to TRBJ2-7; no definite D call. Germline-derived CDR1 and CDR2 are SGHVS and FQNEAQ. Deletions cut 0 bases from V and 0 bases from J, with 15 bases between. This CDR3 is 17 amino acids long. The CDR3 spells CASSLAIIGRSSYEQYF. The CDR3 DNA reads as TGTGCCAGCAGCTTAGCCATTATCGGAAGGAGCTCCTACGAGCAGTACTTC.

The rearrangement joins TRBV19 to TRBJ2-1; possibly TRBD1 for D (6 bases). The CDR3 length is 13 residues. V was pared by 1 base and J by 7 bases, with 8 bases between. Germline V CDR1 and CDR2: LNHDA, SQIVND (reference sequence). Written as DNA, the CDR3 is TGTGCCAGTAGTATAGGGGGACAAAATGAGCAGTTCTTC. It yields the protein CASSIGGQNEQFF.

This clone was observed a single time. The V call is TRBV11-2, the J call TRBJ2-5; 8 nucleotides agree with TRBD1. Germline V gene sequence: CDR1 SGHAT, CDR2 FQNNGV. J gave up 4 bases and V 4 bases, and 5 bases lay outside the gene matches. This CDR3 has 14 amino acids. The chain's CDR3 is CASSSPDRVETQYF. The CDR3 DNA reads as TGTGCCAGCAGCTCCCCGGACAGGGTAGAGACCCAGTACTTC.

This clone was observed a single time. V is TRBV6-1 and J is TRBJ1-4; no definite D call. V gave up 4 bases and J gave up 5 bases, with 8 bases separating them. Germline CDR1 is MNHNS and CDR2 is SASEGT. This CDR3 spans 13 amino acids. The DNA of the CDR3 is TGTGCCAGCAGTGTTGGAGAAAATGAAAAACTGTTTTTT. Its protein product is CASSVGENEKLFF.

The chain couples TRBV6-5 to TRBJ1-2; a possible D gene is TRBD1 (5 bases). V lost 5 bases, J lost 7 bases, and 17 bases lay in between. CDR1 and CDR2 from the germline V gene are MNHEY and SVGAGI. The CDR3 sequence is 14 residues long. CDR3 DNA sequence: TGTGCCAGCAGTCAAAACCAGGGATTTGGTGGCTACACCTTC. It codes for CASSQNQGFGGYTF.

The rearrangement uses TRBV3-1 (or the pseudogene TRBV3-2) and TRBJ1-2; 9 nucleotides align to TRBD1. The CDR3 consists of 15 residues. Germline V CDR1 and CDR2: LGHDT, YNNKEL (reference sequence). With 0 bases clipped from V and 1 base from J, the junction kept 0 bases outside the gene matches. CDR3 sequence: CASSQEGQGNYGYTF. The CDR3 DNA follows: TGTGCCAGCAGCCAAGAGGGACAGGGTAACTATGGCTACACCTTC.

This clone was counted only a few times. This rearrangement joins TRBV12-2 to TRBJ1-5; no check of the table's D call, TRBD1, against the DNA was made. TRBV12-2 is a pseudogene. This CDR3 is built from 17 residues. This chain's CDR3 is CASRSAVGQGDNQPQHF. The DNA of the CDR3 is TGTGCAAGTCGCTCCGCAGTGGGTCAGGGGGACAATCAGCCCCAGCATTTT.

V and J are TRBV18 and TRBJ2-1; either TRBD1 or TRBD2 may fit D (5 bases each). CDR3 length equals 12 residues. Germline-derived CDR1 and CDR2 are KGHSH and LQKENI. Trimming removed 8 bases from V and 4 bases from J, with 9 bases in between. DNA of the CDR3: TGTGCCAGCCGCGAGGGGTACAATGAGCAGTTCTTC. As protein: CASREGYNEQFF.

This sequence joins TRBV12-3 or TRBV12-4 and TRBJ1-2; D perhaps matches TRBD1 (6 bases). There are 13 residues in the CDR3. With 6 bases removed from V and 5 bases from J, the gap between germline ends came to 13 bases. The CDR3 region has the DNA TGTGCCAGCAGCTTACAGGGACGGTATGGCTACACCTTC. It is translated as CASSLQGRYGYTF.

The chain couples TRBV9 to TRBJ1-5; the match to TRBD1 covers 7 bases. Germline values: CDR1 SGDLS, CDR2 YYNGEE. With 3 bases clipped from V and 5 bases from J, the junction kept 2 bases outside the gene matches. The CDR3 loop spans 13 amino acids. Written as DNA, the CDR3 is TGTGCCAGCAGCGACAGGGGCGATCAGCCCCAGCATTTT. Its protein product is CASSDRGDQPQHF.

This chain connects TRBV7-2 to TRBJ1-2; tentatively, D is TRBD1 (5 bases). Germline V gene lookup returns CDR1 SGHTA and CDR2 FQGNSA. Trimming took 5 bases from V and 5 from J, leaving 15 bases between them. The CDR3 is made up of 14 amino acids. The chain's CDR3 is CASSNPGTEYGYTF. CDR3 coding DNA: TGTGCCAGCAGCAATCCTGGGACGGAGTATGGCTACACCTTC. Together with reference TRBV7-2 and TRBJ1-2, the CDR3 gives the full variable domain: GAGVSQSPSNKVTEKGKDVELRCDPISGHTALYWYRQSLGQGLEFLIYFQGNSAPDKSGLPSDRFSAERTGGSVSTLTIQRTQQEDSAVYLCASSNPGTEYGYTFGSGTRLTVV.

The chain links TRBV3-1 (or the pseudogene TRBV3-2) to TRBJ1-5; D may be TRBD1 (6 bases). The CDR3 length is 15 residues. Trimming pared 4 bases from V and 6 bases from J, leaving 16 bases between. CDR1 LGHDT and CDR2 YNNKEL come from the germline V gene (reference sequence). The CDR3 DNA reads TGTGCCAGCAGCCCAGGGGACATGTCGCGTCAGCCCCAGCATTTT. Translated, it gives CASSPGDMSRQPQHF.

This rearrangement joins TRBV6-5 to TRBJ1-2; D call uncertain. Germline V gene lookup returns CDR1 MNHEY and CDR2 SVGAGI. The CDR3 contains 15 residues. V was shortened by 4 bases and J by 3 bases, with 15 bases between the two germline ends. The chain's CDR3 is CASSSPRGFDYGYTF. The CDR3 nucleotides are TGTGCCAGCAGTTCCCCGCGTGGCTTCGACTATGGCTACACCTTC.

The V call is TRBV19, the J call TRBJ1-4, with D tentatively TRBD1 (5 bases). V was cut by 4 bases and J by 8 bases, with 17 bases left in between. CDR3 length: 15 residues. CDR1 and CDR2 from the germline V gene are LNHDA and SQIVND (reference sequence). CDR3 nucleotide sequence: TGTGCCAGTAGTAACTGGAAAGGGGTCGGGGAAAAACTGTTTTTT. Translation gives CASSNWKGVGEKLFF.

The chain uses TRBV6-5 and TRBJ2-7; D is possibly TRBD1 or TRBD2 (6 bases each). The V end lost 7 bases, the J end lost 2 bases, and 15 bases lay between the germline ends. This CDR3 contains 14 residues. Germline V lookup: CDR1 MNHEY, CDR2 SVGAGI. As DNA, the CDR3 is TGTGCCAGCAACCCACGGGGGCAGCCCTACGAGCAGTACTTC. It is translated as CASNPRGQPYEQYF.

The chain carries TRBV3-1 (or the pseudogene TRBV3-2) and TRBJ1-2; D might be TRBD1 (6 bases). The CDR3 covers 14 residues. The V end was cut by 3 bases, the J end by 3 bases, with 11 bases between. Germline CDR1 and CDR2: LGHDT and YNNKEL (reference sequence). The CDR3 reads CASSHIRTDYGYTF. The CDR3, as DNA: TGTGCCAGCAGCCATATCAGGACAGACTATGGCTACACCTTC.

This chain uses TRBV28 with TRBJ1-2, with D possibly being TRBD1 (5 bases). Germline assignment: CDR1 MDHEN and CDR2 SYDVKM. The CDR3 is 14 residues long. The V gene lost 5 bases and the J gene lost 3 bases, with 13 bases spanning the gap. Here the CDR3 DNA reads TGTGCCAGCAGTCGCCGAGGGGCCGACTATGGCTACACCTTC. Encoded protein: CASSRRGADYGYTF.

The genes are TRBV24-1 and TRBJ2-1, with D perhaps matching TRBD1 or TRBD2 (5 bases each). The V end was cut by 3 bases, the J end by 7 bases, with 12 bases between. Germline CDR1 reads KGHDR; CDR2 reads SFDVKD. The CDR3 runs to 14 residues. CDR3 sequence (DNA): TGTGCCACCAGTGATCCGGGGCTCGGGAATGAGCAGTTCTTC. Translated: CATSDPGLGNEQFF.

This CDR3 reads CASSGTGPWGGYTF. CDR3 bases: TGTGCCAGCAGCGGGACAGGGCCATGGGGTGGCTACACCTTC. This chain links TRBV6-5 with TRBJ1-2; 9 bases map to TRBD1. Germline V gene data show CDR1 as MNHEY and CDR2 as SVGAGI. This CDR3 has 14 amino acids. V lost 6 bases and J lost 7; bases outside the gene matches: 9.

V is TRBV2 and J is TRBJ2-4, with TRBD2 matching 7 bases. With 7 bases clipped from V and 5 bases from J, the junction kept 8 bases outside the gene matches. The CDR3 loop spans 14 amino acids. Per the germline V gene, CDR1 is SNHLY and CDR2 is FYNNEI. The CDR3 here is CASMGGGLQNIQYF. Written as DNA, the CDR3 is TGTGCCAGCATGGGGGGGGGACTCCAAAACATTCAGTACTTC.

This chain connects TRBV27 to TRBJ1-6; tentative D call: TRBD1 (6 bases). This CDR3 region has 14 residues. Germline V gene data show CDR1 as MNHEY and CDR2 as SMNVEV (reference sequence). The V gene lost 3 bases and the J gene lost 7 bases, with 10 bases spanning the gap. The DNA of the CDR3 is TGTGCCAGCAGTTTCTTAGGGGGGAATTCACCCCTCCACTTT. Protein product: CASSFLGGNSPLHF.

The chain joins TRBV5-1 to TRBJ1-1; weak D call: TRBD1 (5 bases). The CDR3 sequence is 15 residues long. CDR1 and CDR2 from the germline V gene are SGHRS and YFSETQ. V lost 1 base to trimming and J lost 2 bases, with 12 bases between them. The CDR3 region is CASSLLPRGNTEAFF. CDR3 nucleotides: TGCGCCAGCAGCTTGCTCCCGAGGGGTAACACTGAAGCTTTCTTT.

The chain couples TRBV3-1 (or the pseudogene TRBV3-2) to TRBJ1-1; TRBD1 matches at 9 bases. The germline CDR1 and CDR2 sequences are LGHDT and YNNKEL (reference sequence). V was clipped by 4 bases and J by 3 bases; unmatched bases: 3. The CDR3 runs to 14 residues. DNA for the CDR3: TGTGCCAGCAGCCGGAACAGGGGGCACACTGAAGCTTTCTTT. Translation gives CASSRNRGHTEAFF.

The chain couples TRBV5-1 to TRBJ1-3; D not certain. From germline, CDR1 is SGHRS and CDR2 YFSETQ. V lost 1 base to trimming and J lost 4 bases, with 12 bases between them. The CDR3 consists of 15 residues. Written as DNA, the CDR3 is TGCGCCAGCAGCTTGACCCCCGACTCGGGAAACACCATATATTTT. This codes for CASSLTPDSGNTIYF.

V gene TRBV7-2 combines with J gene TRBJ1-2, with a possible D match to TRBD1 (6 bases). This CDR3 contains 14 residues. The V end lost 4 bases, the J end lost 4 bases, and 13 bases lay between the germline ends. Per the germline V gene, CDR1 is SGHTA and CDR2 is FQGNSA. CDR3 coding DNA: TGTGCCAGCAGCTCGGGACGGGGGGCCTATGGCTACACCTTC. Amino acids: CASSSGRGAYGYTF.

This clone came up once. The chain carries TRBV6-5 and TRBJ1-5; D might be TRBD1 (6 bases). CDR3 size: 14 residues. The germline V gene has CDR1 MNHEY and CDR2 SVGAGI. Trimming pared 5 bases from V and 7 bases from J, leaving 15 bases between. The CDR3 DNA sequence: TGTGCCAGCAGTCGAGGGGGGCCTCGGCAGCCCCAGCATTTT. The encoded protein is CASSRGGPRQPQHF.

The chain uses TRBV5-4 and TRBJ2-1; 10 bases match TRBD2. Germline V gene data show CDR1 as SGHNT and CDR2 as YYREEE (reference sequence). V dropped 2 bases and J dropped 5; count of bases not matched to a gene: 1. This CDR3 has 14 amino acids. CDR3 DNA: TGTGCCAGCAGCTTCAGCGGGGGGGACAATGAGCAGTTCTTC. The encoded protein is CASSFSGGDNEQFF.

The V gene is TRBV2, the J gene TRBJ2-5; D uncertain. V was shortened by 2 bases and J by 5 bases, with 18 bases between the two germline ends. CDR1 is SNHLY, CDR2 FYNNEI, per germline. CDR3 length equals 16 residues. Written as DNA, the CDR3 is TGTGCCAGCAGTGAACTCGGGCCCGAATATGGGGAGACCCAGTACTTC. Translation gives CASSELGPEYGETQYF.

This rearrangement joins TRBV19 to TRBJ1-2; D is perhaps TRBD1 (6 bases). Germline CDR1 and CDR2: LNHDA and SQIVND (reference sequence). Trimming stripped 3 bases from V and 8 bases from J, with 13 bases between. This CDR3 has 13 residues. The CDR3 nucleotides read TGTGCCAGTAGTATCTGGGCAGGGGCGGGCTACACCTTC. This encodes CASSIWAGAGYTF.

The genes are TRBV29-1 and TRBJ1-2; D not certain. In germline, CDR1 is SQVTM, CDR2 ANQGSEA. Trimming cost V 4 bases and J 5 bases, with 11 bases left between them. The CDR3 runs 12 residues. CDR3 sequence (DNA): TGCAGCGTTGGGAGGCATGGGTATGGCTACACCTTC. Its translation: CSVGRHGYGYTF. The entire variable domain, with the rest obtained from reference TRBV29-1 and TRBJ1-2, is as follows: SAVISQKPSRDICQRGTSLTIQCQVDSQVTMMFWYRQQPGQSLTLIATANQGSEATYESGFVIDKFPISRPNLTFSTLTVSNMSPEDSSIYLCSVGRHGYGYTFGSGTRLTVV.

The chain uses TRBV9 and TRBJ2-3; TRBD2 matches at 10 bases. CDR3 length equals 18 residues. Looked up from germline, CDR1 is SGDLS and CDR2 is YYNGEE. Trimming at V came to 3 bases and at J to 0 bases, leaving 10 bases not matched to a gene. As DNA, the CDR3 is TGTGCCAGCAGCGCTCGGCAACTAGCGGGGAGGAGCACAGATACGCAGTATTTT. Translating it yields CASSARQLAGRSTDTQYF.